This TCR beta chain was observed in a study of T cell responses to AZD1222 COVID-19 vaccine. Findings of the study overall: In all cases, repertoires were sampled only after the peak T cell response. Spike was spanned by vaccine-associated CD4 TCRs, with dominance at 160-218 and 743-854. Donors were chiefly white British, with a greater number of females, and clonal diversity was perhaps underestimated.

Trimming stripped 7 bases from V and 3 bases from J, with 16 bases between. CDR1 SGHTA and CDR2 FQGNSA come from the germline V gene. This CDR3 region has 14 residues. This table comes from immunoSEQ multiplex PCR, and its TCRdb copy is limited to in-frame clones, with some not included. Of under 150,000 clones in the sample, approximately 83% are singletons; the top ten hold approximately 1.6%. Remarks on this clone: Its antigen is as yet unknown.

This material consisted of peripheral blood, taken on day 0 of AZD1222 vaccination. J is TRBJ2-7 and V is TRBV7-2; tentatively, D is TRBD2 (6 bases). This TCR was sampled from an adult in good health. Written as DNA, the CDR3 is TGTGCCAGCACCCACCGGGGGTTGGGCTACGAGCAGTACTTC. This codes for CASTHRGLGYEQYF.